One sample yielded the 23 T cell receptor beta chains listed below, sequenced in a study of blood T cell repertoires in COVID-19. TCRdb's copy holds only in-frame clones and misses some; the assay was immunoSEQ multiplex PCR. The sample lists some 50,000 clones; more than 80% were seen once. Specimen: peripheral blood. The receptors were sampled from a man in his 70s with active COVID-19.

V and J are TRBV7-2 and TRBJ1-3, with D uncertain. V was shortened by 0 bases and J by 0 bases, with 9 bases between the two germline ends. There are 16 residues in the CDR3. Looked up from germline, CDR1 is SGHTA and CDR2 is FQGNSA. DNA for the CDR3: TGTGCCAGCAGCTTAGCAATTCGGTCCTCTGGAAACACCATATATTTT. Its protein is CASSLAIRSSGNTIYF.

The rearrangement joins TRBV7-2 to TRBJ1-4, with TRBD1 identical over 11 bases. This CDR3 is built from 14 residues. V gave up 6 bases and J gave up 7 bases; unmatched junction bases: 4. Germline CDR1 SGHTA, CDR2 FQGNSA. The CDR3, as DNA: TGTGCCAGCAGACCGGACAGGGGGCTTGAAAAACTGTTTTTT. This gives the protein CASRPDRGLEKLFF.

The rearrangement links TRBV10-1 to TRBJ2-2; 11 bases align to TRBD1. This CDR3 is built from 17 residues. Trimming at V came to 5 bases and at J to 0 bases, leaving 5 bases not matched to a gene. In germline, CDR1 is WNHNN, CDR2 SYGVQD (reference sequence). CDR3 nucleotide sequence: TGCGCCAGCAGTCGCCTGGGACAGGGGGCGAACACCGGGGAGCTGTTTTTT. Its protein product is CASSRLGQGANTGELFF.

The rearrangement joins TRBV3-1 (or the pseudogene TRBV3-2) to TRBJ2-1, with 9 bases that match TRBD1. The V gene end was trimmed by 5 bases and the J gene end by 5 bases; junction bases not matched to a gene: 7. This CDR3 has 15 amino acids. Germline V gene sequence: CDR1 LGHDT, CDR2 YNNKEL (reference sequence). Written as DNA, the CDR3 is TGTGCCAGCAGCGCCCGGACAGGGGCAGACAATGAGCAGTTCTTC. It translates to CASSARTGADNEQFF.

CDR3 nucleotides: TGTGCCAGCAGTGCGAGATGGGGAGAGGGGAGGGGTGAGCAGTTCTTC. Amino acids: CASSARWGEGRGEQFF. This rearrangement joins TRBV6-1 to TRBJ2-1; 7 bases line up with TRBD2. The CDR3 runs to 16 residues. Germline CDR1 is MNHNS and CDR2 is SASEGT. The V segment lost 4 bases and the J segment 9 bases; nucleotides outside the gene matches: 15.

J is TRBJ2-5 and V is TRBV10-3; TRBD2 matches at 10 bases. CDR3 size: 14 residues. The V and J ends lost 10 bases and 2 bases, in that order; junction bases with no gene match: 7. The germline gives CDR1 ENHRY, CDR2 SYGVKD. The CDR3, as DNA: TGTGCCACCCTAGCGGGGGCGACACAAGAGACCCAGTACTTC. Encoded protein: CATLAGATQETQYF.

The V call is TRBV7-9, the J call TRBJ1-1; D gene uncertain. Trimming removed 3 bases at V and 6 bases at J, with 14 bases between. The CDR3 totals 14 residues. CDR1 is SEHNR, CDR2 FQNEAQ, per germline (reference sequence). The CDR3 DNA is TGTGCCAGCAGCTTCGCGGGCCTGGGTGCTGAAGCTTTCTTT. This codes for CASSFAGLGAEAFF.

This clone has a single count. The chain employs TRBV5-1 and TRBJ1-1, with 7 bases lining up with TRBD1. V shed 1 base and J 0 bases; nucleotides not matched to a gene: 3. The CDR3 length is 15 residues. CDR1 and CDR2 from the germline V gene are SGHRS and YFSETQ. CDR3 in DNA: TGCGCCAGCAGCTTGACAGGGGAGATGAACACTGAAGCTTTCTTT. This gives the protein CASSLTGEMNTEAFF. Supplemented by reference TRBV5-1 and TRBJ1-1, the full variable domain reads KAGVTQTPRYLIKTRGQQVTLSCSPISGHRSVSWYQQTPGQGLQFLFEYFSETQRNKGNFPGRFSGRQFSNSRSEMNVSTLELGDSALYLCASSLTGEMNTEAFFGQGTRLTVV.

In DNA form, the CDR3 reads TGTGCCAGTAGCATCCGGGACAACAGGGAAGAAAAACTGTTTTTT. This translates into CASSIRDNREEKLFF. V usage is TRBV19 and J usage is TRBJ1-4; D is possibly TRBD1 (6 bases). Trimming cost V 6 bases and J 8 bases, with 19 bases left between them. From germline, CDR1 is LNHDA and CDR2 SQIVND (reference sequence). CDR3 length: 15 amino acids.

The chain joins TRBV28 to TRBJ1-2; D perhaps matches TRBD1 (5 bases). Trimming stripped 1 base from V and 8 bases from J, with 8 bases between. The CDR3 has 12 amino acids. Germline-derived CDR1 and CDR2 are MDHEN and SYDVKM. CDR3: CASSLLGQGYTF. The DNA for the CDR3 is TGTGCCAGCAGTTTATTGGGGCAGGGCTACACCTTC.

The J gene is TRBJ2-7, the V gene TRBV3-1 (or the pseudogene TRBV3-2), with 7 bases lining up with TRBD1. The length of the CDR3 is 14 residues. V was pared by 0 bases and J by 3 bases, with 2 bases of the junction left unmatched. Germline values: CDR1 LGHDT, CDR2 YNNKEL (reference sequence). CDR3 sequence: CASSQETGFYEQYF. CDR3 coding DNA: TGTGCCAGCAGCCAAGAGACAGGGTTCTACGAGCAGTACTTC.

The chain employs TRBV10-3 and TRBJ1-2, with a weak D call TRBD1 (5 bases). V lost 6 bases and J 2 bases, leaving 19 bases between the germline ends. This CDR3 has 16 amino acids. Germline-derived CDR1 and CDR2 are ENHRY and SYGVKD. The CDR3 spells CAIRTWGEGDNYGYTF. In DNA form, the CDR3 reads TGTGCCATCAGGACGTGGGGGGAGGGAGACAACTATGGCTACACCTTC.

The rearrangement joins TRBV10-3 to TRBJ1-1, with 10 bases aligning to TRBD1. Per the germline V gene, CDR1 is ENHRY and CDR2 is SYGVKD. The trim removed 6 bases at V and 10 bases at J, leaving 2 bases unmatched. This CDR3 is built from 11 residues. CDR3: CAISDRGRAFF. DNA for the CDR3: TGTGCCATCAGCGACAGGGGGCGAGCTTTCTTT.

The chain employs TRBV29-1 and TRBJ1-1; maybe TRBD1 (6 bases). The V gene's germline CDR1 is SQVTM and CDR2 ANQGSEA. The ends were cut back, 8 bases at V and 0 bases at J, with 25 bases in the middle. The length of the CDR3 is 17 residues. CDR3 residues: CSYTFRGGGTLNTEAFF. The CDR3, as DNA: TGCAGCTATACCTTTCGGGGGGGCGGAACTTTGAACACTGAAGCTTTCTTT. Full variable domain (remainder filled in from reference TRBV29-1 and TRBJ1-1): SAVISQKPSRDICQRGTSLTIQCQVDSQVTMMFWYRQQPGQSLTLIATANQGSEATYESGFVIDKFPISRPNLTFSTLTVSNMSPEDSSIYLCSYTFRGGGTLNTEAFFGQGTRLTVV.

This clone was detected once. The rearrangement uses TRBV19 and TRBJ2-7, with D possibly being TRBD2 (8 bases). This CDR3 has 15 residues. V shed 3 bases and J shed 2 bases, with 14 bases lying between them. Germline V CDR1 and CDR2: LNHDA, SQIVND (reference sequence). CDR3 DNA: TGTGCCAGTAGTATCGGGGGGGACAGCGCCTACGAGCAGTACTTC. The encoded protein is CASSIGGDSAYEQYF.

J is TRBJ2-7 and V is TRBV11-2, with D possibly matching TRBD2 (7 bases). The V end was cut by 0 bases, the J end by 0 bases, with 12 bases between. There are 16 residues in the CDR3. The germline V gene has CDR1 SGHAT and CDR2 FQNNGV. CDR3 sequence reads: CASSLDQGTISYEQYF. The CDR3 nucleotides are TGTGCCAGCAGCTTAGATCAGGGGACTATCTCCTACGAGCAGTACTTC.

The rearrangement uses TRBV6-1 and TRBJ2-3; 9 bases line up with TRBD1. Germline V gives CDR1 MNHNS, CDR2 SASEGT. V gave up 1 base and J gave up 4 bases; unmatched junction bases: 9. The length of the CDR3 is 17 residues. The CDR3, as DNA: TGTGCCAGCAGTGAAGTAGGAGGACAGGGGTACGCAGATACGCAGTATTTT. Translation: CASSEVGGQGYADTQYF.

J is TRBJ1-4 and V is TRBV4-3; D remains unclear. V lost 4 bases, J lost 5 bases, and 14 bases lay in between. Looked up from germline, CDR1 is LGHNA and CDR2 is YSLEER. The CDR3 totals 15 residues. In DNA, the CDR3 is TGCGCCAGCAGCCTCGGATCGGGATCCAATGAAAAACTGTTTTTT. Translated, it gives CASSLGSGSNEKLFF.

This chain links TRBV5-4 with TRBJ1-3, with 8 positions matching TRBD1. The CDR3 has 14 amino acids. Germline V gene sequence: CDR1 SGHNT, CDR2 YYREEE (reference sequence). J lost 3 bases, V lost 3 bases, and 2 bases had no gene match. In DNA, the CDR3 is TGTGCCAGCAGCTCAGGGGGCTTTGGAAACACCATATATTTT. The encoded protein is CASSSGGFGNTIYF.

The chain employs TRBV2 and TRBJ2-3; D may be TRBD1 (6 bases). Trimming took 4 bases from V and 3 from J, leaving 14 bases between them. Germline V gene data show CDR1 as SNHLY and CDR2 as FYNNEI. The length of the CDR3 is 15 residues. The DNA for the CDR3 is TGTGCCAGCAGTGGGGGAATAAGGGGGACAGATACGCAGTATTTT. Amino acids: CASSGGIRGTDTQYF.

CDR3 protein: CASSPEEPGSGQPQHF. DNA of the CDR3: TGTGCCAGCAGTCCCGAAGAGCCCGGATCGGGTCAGCCCCAGCATTTT. The gene calls are TRBV27 and TRBJ1-5; no definite D call. CDR1 and CDR2 from the germline V gene are MNHEY and SMNVEV (reference sequence). V lost 5 bases and J lost 6, with 20 bases in between. This CDR3 has 16 amino acids.

V and J are TRBV7-2 and TRBJ1-4; D is perhaps TRBD1 (5 bases). V lost 1 base and J lost 4, with 7 bases in between. This CDR3 contains 14 residues. CDR1 is SGHTA and CDR2 is FQGNSA in the germline V gene. CDR3 in DNA: TGTGCCAGCAGCTTAGACAGGATTAATGAAAAACTGTTTTTT. Amino acid sequence: CASSLDRINEKLFF.

The chain joins TRBV7-2 to TRBJ1-4, with 12 bases fitting TRBD1. The CDR3 has 15 residues. Germline trimming cut 6 bases from V and 10 bases from J; bases unmatched to any gene: 9. Germline V gene lookup returns CDR1 SGHTA and CDR2 FQGNSA. CDR3 residues: CASSLSGTGGGKLFF. CDR3 nucleotides: TGTGCCAGCAGTCTTTCCGGGACAGGGGGCGGAAAACTGTTTTTT.